The source of this T cell receptor (beta chain) is a study of cytomegalovirus exposure and HLA in healthy donors (dated by TCRdb to about 2017). Concerning the study at large: An earlier analysis of fewer than 750 of the donors reported around 280 Gb of sequence data and 95 million to 140 million unique TCR beta sequences obtained from approximately 180 million T cells. The T cell repertoires of under 700 subjects were profiled by immunosequencing and related to cytomegalovirus serostatus. High-throughput TCR immunosequencing, statistical association of individual TCRs with disease status, and machine learning were combined to predict cytomegalovirus infection status. Alongside the repertoire data, information on donor age, sex, ethnicity and CMV serostatus was compiled. The number of typed donors differed by locus: about 629-630 for A, B, C, DRB1 and DQB1; some 500 for DQA1; approximately 610 for DPA1; and around 470 for DPB1. About 5 DR-DQ haplotypes were handled as single units for association and clustering, since linkage in the cohort was strong. In the later analysis, no new phenotypic data were used to find candidate immune exposures; instead, reliance was placed on TCR beta sequences and their occurrence across donors. To study patterns of TCR occurrence, a later analysis re-analyzed previously published TCR beta repertoires from 550 to 800 donors and added high-resolution HLA genotyping. A later genetic analysis used genome-wide SNP genotypes for about 60% of the roughly 700 donors, treating that subset as a discovery cohort. All discovery cohort repertoires had been generated on a single sequencing platform. About 330 gigabases of sequencing data and roughly 80 million unique TCR sequences made up an early release that covered under 750 HLA-typed donors. Both class I and class II loci were covered by HLA typing, at four-digit resolution. An earlier analysis of 587 of the donors used high-throughput TCR beta sequencing to judge whether each TCR beta V gene segment behaved as functional or pseudogenic. The study was designed to test whether signatures of past pathogen exposure could be identified by cataloging public T cell receptors. Of the approximately 400 genotyped donors, 81% were placed in the genetic ancestry cluster associated with self-reported Caucasian donors. Among roughly 370 genotyped donors of the cohort, an average of roughly 240,000 unique TCR beta nucleotide sequences were sequenced per donor, around 18% of them non-productive. A separate validation cohort of over a hundred different subjects was used in addition to the 666-subject first cohort.

The cohort was made up of under 800 healthy bone marrow donors. Cohort members were all nominally healthy when sampled, although unrecorded immune exposures were likely present. The donor tested CMV seronegative and was one of the 352 seronegative cohort members. A peripheral blood sample was collected from each donor, and TCR beta sequencing was performed on peripheral blood mononuclear cells. Genomic DNA was extracted from the blood cell samples with the Qiagen DNeasy Blood Extraction Kit. Library construction relied on the immunoSEQ multiplex PCR assay. For the multiplex PCR, a mixture combining 60 forward primers for TCR Vbeta segments and 13 reverse primers for TCR Jbeta segments was used. Amplification of the CDR3 region of rearranged TCR beta genes was performed with a multiplex PCR assay on genomic DNA. The Illumina HiSeq System was used to sequence the amplified TCR beta libraries as 87-base-pair reads. On the study's bioinformatics: In a later analysis, tens of millions of unique TCR beta chains were counted across the 650 to 700 repertoires, and roughly 10 million of these chains were shared by at least two donors. A nearest-neighbor algorithm error-corrected the raw reads and collapsed the reads into unique sequences, merging closely related sequences to remove PCR and sequencing errors. To assign V, D and J gene segments, CDR3 sequences were aligned to IMGT reference sequences. For a sequence to be retained, a match of at least six nucleotides to both a V gene segment and a J gene segment was required. Rearrangements were classified as productive when the CDR3 lacked stop codons and remained in frame with V and J, and all other rearrangements were classified as non-productive. CDR3 was defined by IMGT convention, running from the second conserved V-encoded cysteine to the conserved J-encoded phenylalanine. The earlier analysis of some 600 of the donors excluded sequences that lacked an unambiguous match to a single V gene segment. An earlier analysis of almost 600 of the donors classified V segments as functional when productive rearrangements were above 56.7% and as segregating when the standard deviation between donors was above 5%. To diagnose cytomegalovirus status from the catalog of TCR beta chain sequences, a statistical classification framework was built. A later analysis assigned V and J genes by comparing TCR nucleotide sequences with IMGT/GENE-DB human TR gene sequences. Using the TCRdist pipeline, a later analysis assigned CDR3 sequences along with most-parsimonious VDJ recombination scenarios. In a later analysis, each TCR beta chain was defined by its CDR3 amino acid sequence together with its V-gene family, and reads without a unique V-gene family were excluded. As a way to deal with suspected cross-contamination and a sequencing artifact, a later analysis dropped approximately 570 nucleotide sequences that were highly shared and had low generation probability. In a later analysis, a clonal expansion index for each public chain was calculated from normalized within-repertoire ranks of inferred template counts. In a later analysis, generation probabilities were computed using a VDJ recombination model fitted to out-of-frame rearrangements, and the results were checked against IGoR. In a later analysis, TCR-TCR, TCR-HLA and TCR-CMV co-occurrence was scored with hypergeometric tests, and a repertoire-size bias correction was applied to TCR pairs. In a later analysis, false discovery rates were estimated by permuting HLA or CMV assignments 20 times. In a later analysis, co-occurring TCRs were grouped using DBSCAN, with TCRdist sequence similarity added in when clustering inside HLA-allele-positive subsets. Repertoires with fewer than 30,000 or more than 120,000 public chains were left out of co-occurrence clustering, as were about five repertoires with anomalous nucleotide sharing. TCRdb retrieved this table from immuneACCESS and kept in-frame rearrangements only. Not all clones are present; in checked studies, unresolved V genes account for under half, and no reason is known for the remainder. V and J calls and clone size are copied from that table; D and trimming were computed from the DNA. Present in this sample are 170,000 or so clones, about 86% of which were seen just once. Of the sample, nearly 2% falls within the top ten clones.

V lost 7 bases and J lost 4 bases, and the count of bases not matched to a germline gene is 8. Its CDR3 holds 14 amino acids, cysteine through phenylalanine. Only the CDR3 region is kept as DNA, spanning 42 bases read in frame from base 1. Taken from the germline V gene, the CDR1 and CDR2 loops are MDHEN and SYDVKM. Concerning this clone: The antigen this receptor binds is unknown. No base quality information exists; no much larger clone differs at one position.

Broader findings and caveats from the paper: In vitro tests confirmed that a few of the cytomegalovirus-associated TCR beta chains recognize cytomegalovirus antigens. According to a later genetic analysis, donors in an Asian-associated ancestry cluster had fewer N-insertions in productive TCRs than the approximately 710-donor mean. The earlier analysis of almost 600 of the donors excluded seventeen rarely observed V segments, including chromosome 9 orphons, because counts were too low. The authors suggested that the approach could potentially be extended to other disease states and immunological phenotypes. According to a later analysis, most CMV-associated TCR beta chains appeared to be HLA-restricted, and the HLA associations seemed to be driven largely by CMV exposure. In both the original and validation cohorts, the classifier was reported to diagnose cytomegalovirus status with high specificity and sensitivity. Strong co-occurrence of HLA alleles, especially DR and DQ, made assigning TCR associations to individual alleles difficult. Some IMGT-functional V segments, including TRBV6-2 and TRBV6-3, could not be told apart with the 87-base-pair reads, so those segments were excluded. A later analysis found that TCR association rates varied across HLA loci, with DRB1 alleles showing the most associated TCRs and HLA-C alleles the fewest. A later analysis reported that several top co-occurrence clusters appeared linked to parvovirus B19, influenza, CMV and Epstein-Barr virus. Presence/absence analyses assumed roughly uniform sequencing depth across donors, an assumption that may not hold. Immune exposure information for the cohort was limited to CMV serostatus. The study listed 150 to 200 TCR beta chains as associated with cytomegalovirus. Most TCR sequences were seen in very few donors, while some public TCRs were found in many individuals. In a later analysis, HLA-associated TCR beta chains showed more clonal expansion and lower generation probabilities than non-associated chains that were equally common. An earlier analysis of approximately 500 of the donors showed that most TCR beta V segments appeared in productive rearrangements either about 87% or about 30% of the time, which broadly matched IMGT annotations. Because HLA typing was unavailable for some donors at each locus, only the typed subset was used in association tests. V-gene and J-gene trimming of TCR beta chains was associated with a missense DCLRE1C variant in a later genetic analysis, and the association was replicated in an independent cohort. A cluster of highly shared sequence variants was judged likely to represent a technical artifact of the sequencing pipeline. In a later analysis, 16,951 TCR beta sequences were associated with specific HLA alleles at a false discovery rate of 0.05. A further reported finding was that TCR beta sequences accurately predicted the HLA-A and HLA-B alleles for most subjects in the first cohort. Correlated functional status among segregating V segments might be attributable to linkage disequilibrium, but an unknown experimental factor could not be ruled out. The cohort was sequenced for TCR beta chains only, and without alpha or paired-chain data the features that could be detected were limited.

Source material: PBMCs. This clonotype was sampled from a woman aged 18-29 years in good health and CMV-seronegative. The receptor chain draws on TRBV28 and TRBJ2-3; 7 of the junction bases match TRBD1. In nucleotides, the sequence is TGTGCCAGCAAATTGGAAGGGGGCCCAGATACGCAGTATTTT. It specifies CASKLEGGPDTQYF.